This passage covers 23 T cell receptor beta chains from one sample sequenced in a study of a mutant IDH1 vaccine in newly diagnosed glioma. Clones were sequenced by immunoSEQ multiplex PCR, and TCRdb holds only the in-frame ones, with some missing. The sample contains 20,000 or so clones, approximately 85% of which appear only once. Regarding time point: baseline, week 1 (first vaccination visit). The treatment denotes: pre-vaccination baseline after standard-of-care therapy. Sequences were derived from PBMCs, sampled from a glioma patient treated with radiotherapy, temozolomide or both. These receptors originate from a man aged 35 to 55 with glioma.

This chain connects TRBV19 to TRBJ1-2; unclear D gene. The germline V and J ends were trimmed by 6 bases and 1 base, with 12 bases remaining between them. CDR1 LNHDA and CDR2 SQIVND come from the germline V gene (reference sequence). The CDR3 is 14 amino acids. CDR3 in amino acids: CASSGDGVNYGYTF. In DNA, the CDR3 is TGTGCCAGTAGCGGAGACGGGGTTAACTATGGCTACACCTTC.

This clone was picked up a small number of times. The chain couples TRBV4-3 to TRBJ1-1; TRBD1 matches 10 bases. Germline V gives CDR1 LGHNA, CDR2 YSLEER. This CDR3 spans 18 amino acids. The trim removed 4 bases at V and 5 bases at J, leaving 16 bases unmatched. The CDR3 sequence is CASSPTTGTGAPKTEAFF. Written as DNA, the CDR3 is TGCGCCAGCAGCCCGACCACCGGGACAGGGGCACCGAAAACTGAAGCTTTCTTT.

The chain joins TRBV7-2 to TRBJ2-2; no clear D. V lost 1 base to trimming and J lost 5 bases, with 2 bases between them. Germline CDR1 SGHTA, CDR2 FQGNSA. This CDR3 has 12 residues. Here the CDR3 DNA reads TGTGCCAGCAGCTTAGATACCGGGGAGCTGTTTTTT. Translated: CASSLDTGELFF.

The chain joins TRBV30 to TRBJ1-3; TRBD1 aligns across 7 bases. V trimming: 0 bases; J trimming: 3 bases; junction bases outside the gene matches: 5. The germline V gene encodes CDR1 GTSNPN and CDR2 SVGIG (reference sequence). The CDR3 contains 15 residues. CDR3 sequence (DNA): TGTGCCTGGAGTGTATCAGGGGGACGTGGAAACACCATATATTTT. Amino acid sequence: CAWSVSGGRGNTIYF.

This chain uses TRBV6-5 with TRBJ2-7, with D perhaps matching TRBD2 (5 bases). This CDR3 comprises 14 residues. Germline-derived CDR1 and CDR2 are MNHEY and SVGAGI. The germline V and J ends were trimmed by 0 bases and 0 bases, with 6 bases remaining between them. The CDR3 spells CASSYSGDSYEQYF. The CDR3 DNA follows: TGTGCCAGCAGTTACTCGGGAGACTCCTACGAGCAGTACTTC.

This chain connects TRBV5-1 to TRBJ1-1, with a weak D call TRBD1 (5 bases). Trimming removed 5 bases at V and 0 bases at J, with 20 bases between. The CDR3 runs 17 residues. Looked up from germline, CDR1 is SGHRS and CDR2 is YFSETQ. The CDR3: CASRSTLLGGLNTEAFF. CDR3 in DNA: TGCGCCAGCAGGTCTACTTTGTTGGGGGGGTTGAACACTGAAGCTTTCTTT.

This chain connects TRBV6-1 to TRBJ2-5; D may correspond to TRBD1 or TRBD2 (6 bases each). V was clipped by 1 base and J by 5 bases, with 20 bases between them. The length of the CDR3 is 17 residues. CDR1 is MNHNS, CDR2 SASEGT, per germline. The CDR3 sequence: CASSEGARTWGAETQYF. The CDR3 DNA reads as TGTGCCAGCAGTGAAGGGGCCAGAACGTGGGGGGCGGAGACCCAGTACTTC.

The genes are TRBV19 and TRBJ1-3; 9 bases are a match to TRBD1. CDR3 length equals 15 residues. Germline lookup yields CDR1 LNHDA and CDR2 SQIVND (reference sequence). Trimming at V came to 5 bases and at J to 0 bases, leaving 2 bases not matched to a gene. CDR3: CASSRDRDSGNTIYF. The DNA of the CDR3 is TGTGCCAGTAGTCGGGACAGGGACTCTGGAAACACCATATATTTT.

This clone appeared a few times. The chain couples TRBV27 to TRBJ2-3, with a possible D match to TRBD2 (7 bases). Germline CDR1 MNHEY, CDR2 SMNVEV (reference sequence). This CDR3 comprises 16 residues. V was cut by 2 bases and J by 5 bases, with 17 bases left in between. Here the CDR3 reads CASSLPQGGSGDTQYF. Written as DNA, the CDR3 is TGTGCCAGCAGTTTACCACAGGGAGGGTCGGGAGATACGCAGTATTTT.

The CDR3 loop is CASKQSNEKLFF. The CDR3 DNA reads TGTGCCAGCAAGCAGTCTAATGAAAAACTGTTTTTT. This chain links TRBV7-2 with TRBJ1-4; no firm D call. CDR1 and CDR2 (germline): SGHTA, FQGNSA. This CDR3 spans 12 amino acids. The V gene lost 7 bases and the J gene lost 3 bases, with 6 bases spanning the gap.

The chain links TRBV2 to TRBJ2-1; perhaps TRBD2 as D (6 bases). V shed 5 bases and J shed 4 bases, with 15 bases lying between them. The CDR3 loop spans 15 amino acids. Germline-derived CDR1 and CDR2 are SNHLY and FYNNEI. The CDR3 sequence is CASSRPGTLYNEQFF. For the CDR3, the DNA is TGTGCCAGCAGTCGACCCGGGACTTTATACAATGAGCAGTTCTTC. Together with reference TRBV2 and TRBJ2-1, the CDR3 gives the full variable domain: EPEVTQTPSHQVTQMGQEVILRCVPISNHLYFYWYRQILGQKVEFLVSFYNNEISEKSEIFDDQFSVERPDGSNFTLKIRSTKLEDSAMYFCASSRPGTLYNEQFFGPGTRLTVL.

V is TRBV5-1 and J is TRBJ1-1, with a tentative D call TRBD1 (5 bases). V was trimmed by 0 bases and J by 8 bases, leaving 14 bases between them. Germline CDR1 and CDR2: SGHRS and YFSETQ. The CDR3 contains 14 residues. DNA for the CDR3: TGCGCCAGCAGCTTGGCCTTAGGGGAGAGAGAAGCTTTCTTT. It encodes CASSLALGEREAFF. Full variable domain (rest looked up from reference TRBV5-1 and TRBJ1-1): KAGVTQTPRYLIKTRGQQVTLSCSPISGHRSVSWYQQTPGQGLQFLFEYFSETQRNKGNFPGRFSGRQFSNSRSEMNVSTLELGDSALYLCASSLALGEREAFFGQGTRLTVV.

This sequence joins TRBV5-1 and TRBJ2-1; D could derive from TRBD1 or TRBD2 (6 bases each). The germline V gene encodes CDR1 SGHRS and CDR2 YFSETQ. The CDR3 runs to 15 residues. V lost 2 bases to trimming and J lost 8 bases, with 17 bases between them. Here the CDR3 DNA reads TGCGCCAGCAGCTTTCAGGGGTTGGGAGGCGATGAGCAGTTCTTC. It encodes CASSFQGLGGDEQFF.

This chain connects TRBV19 to TRBJ1-4; D gene ambiguous. Germline loops: CDR1 LNHDA, CDR2 SQIVND (reference sequence). Trimming pared 3 bases from V and 6 bases from J, leaving 11 bases between. CDR3 length: 14 residues. CDR3 bases: TGTGCCAGTAGTATCGACGGTACTTATGAAAAACTGTTTTTT. Its translation is CASSIDGTYEKLFF.

V is TRBV5-6 and J is TRBJ1-2, with D unclear. Germline CDR1 SGHDT, CDR2 YYEEEE. Trimming took 0 bases from V and 10 from J, leaving 7 bases between them. The CDR3 spans 11 residues. The CDR3 loop reads CASSLGIIYTF. CDR3 DNA: TGTGCCAGCAGCTTGGGAATTATCTACACCTTC.

The chain couples TRBV6-1 to TRBJ2-3, with D perhaps TRBD2 (5 bases). There are 14 residues in the CDR3. Germline V gene data show CDR1 as MNHNS and CDR2 as SASEGT. The V end lost 5 bases, the J end lost 1 base, and 10 bases lay between the germline ends. The CDR3 nucleotides read TGTGCCAGCAGTAGGGAGCAGGGCACAGATACGCAGTATTTT. Protein product: CASSREQGTDTQYF.

The V and J genes are TRBV4-2 and TRBJ1-5; D is uncertain. Germline lookup yields CDR1 LGHNA and CDR2 YNFKEQ. This CDR3 region has 13 residues. Trimming pared 0 bases from V and 7 bases from J, leaving 7 bases between. The DNA of the CDR3 is TGTGCCAGCAGCCAAGATCGATGGCAGCCCCAGCATTTT. Protein sequence: CASSQDRWQPQHF.

Written as DNA, the CDR3 is TGCGCCAGCAGACCCCCCGGACAGGAGAACACTGAAGCTTTCTTT. This sequence encodes CASRPPGQENTEAFF. The chain recombines TRBV10-2 with TRBJ1-1; 7 bases match TRBD1. Germline V gives CDR1 WSHSY, CDR2 SAAADI. V lost 6 bases to trimming and J lost 1 base; unmatched junction nucleotides: 8. The CDR3 has 15 amino acids.

This clone has just one count. The gene calls are TRBV10-1 and TRBJ1-2; 9 nucleotides align to TRBD1. V lost 6 bases, J lost 8 bases, and 7 bases stayed unmatched. Germline V CDR1 and CDR2: WNHNN, SYGVQD (reference sequence). The CDR3 has 13 amino acids. The CDR3 region has the DNA TGCGCCAGCAGCTTGGACAGGGGAGTAGGCTACACCTTC. This translates into CASSLDRGVGYTF.

This chain connects TRBV5-1 to TRBJ2-3; D is unclear. Trimming pared 4 bases from V and 4 bases from J, leaving 13 bases between. Germline CDR1 is SGHRS and CDR2 is YFSETQ. This CDR3 spans 14 amino acids. The CDR3 reads CASSPPSSSDTQYF. As DNA, the CDR3 is TGCGCCAGCAGCCCCCCCTCATCATCAGATACGCAGTATTTT. Supplemented by reference TRBV5-1 and TRBJ2-3, the full variable domain reads KAGVTQTPRYLIKTRGQQVTLSCSPISGHRSVSWYQQTPGQGLQFLFEYFSETQRNKGNFPGRFSGRQFSNSRSEMNVSTLELGDSALYLCASSPPSSSDTQYFGPGTRLTVL.

The J gene is TRBJ1-3, the V gene TRBV7-6; D is uncertain. The germline gives CDR1 SGHVS, CDR2 FNYEAQ. The V end was cut by 5 bases, the J end by 1 base, with 9 bases between. CDR3 length: 14 amino acids. CDR3 protein: CASSVVASGNTIYF. The CDR3 bases are TGTGCCAGCAGCGTAGTTGCATCTGGAAACACCATATATTTT. Full variable domain (outside the CDR3, taken from reference TRBV7-6 and TRBJ1-3): GAGVSQSPRYKVTKRGQDVALRCDPISGHVSLYWYRQALGQGPEFLTYFNYEAQQDKSGLPNDRFSAERPEGSISTLTIQRTEQRDSAMYRCASSVVASGNTIYFGEGSWLTVV.

This chain joins TRBV7-2 and TRBJ2-7; D is unclear. Germline-derived CDR1 and CDR2 are SGHTA and FQGNSA. V was cut by 3 bases and J by 1 base, with 10 bases left in between. The CDR3 extends over 14 amino acids. The CDR3, as DNA: TGTGCCAGCAGCTTCAGGACGACTTCCTACGAGCAGTACTTC. Translation gives CASSFRTTSYEQYF.

The chain recombines TRBV9 with TRBJ1-1; weak D call: TRBD1 (5 bases). Germline V gives CDR1 SGDLS, CDR2 YYNGEE. The V end lost 3 bases, the J end lost 2 bases, and 8 bases lay between the germline ends. The CDR3 covers 13 residues. CDR3 DNA sequence: TGTGCCAGCAGCGGCAGGGCTAACACTGAAGCTTTCTTT. It specifies CASSGRANTEAFF.